This T cell receptor (beta chain) stems from a study of blood T cell repertoires in COVID-19. The CDR3 contains 15 residues. V was trimmed by 0 bases and J by 2 bases, leaving 5 bases between them. Germline CDR1 MNHNS, CDR2 SASEGT. Using immunoSEQ multiplex PCR, the repertoire was profiled, and TCRdb retains in-frame clones only, with some absent. Of some 56,000 clones listed, 84% were seen once; the top ten hold roughly 13%. The TCR was taken from a woman older than 75 with acute or convalescent COVID-19. The V and J genes are TRBV6-1 and TRBJ2-6, with no clear D. Sequenced material: peripheral blood. CDR3 DNA sequence: TGTGCCAGCAGTGAAGCAGCTGCTGGGGCCAACGTCCTGACTTTC. This encodes CASSEAAAGANVLTF.